The following is a T cell receptor (beta chain) sequence with its context. This specimen belongs to a study of T cells in tuberculosis. Study as a whole: IGRA-negative adolescents, IGRA-positive adolescents with latent tuberculosis and adults with active tuberculosis formed this South African cohort.

Time point indicated: new active TB diagnosis, blood taken before or within 7 days of starting treatment. Germline V gene lookup returns CDR1 DFQATT and CDR2 SNEGSKA (reference sequence). CDR3 size: 11 residues. V shed 0 bases and J shed 8 bases, with 7 bases lying between them. Profiling relied on immunoSEQ multiplex PCR, and the TCRdb table lists in-frame clones only, not all of them. The sample holds tens of thousands of clones; around 90% are singletons and the top ten take approximately 2.2%. Here the sequenced sample was PBMCs, taken at tuberculosis diagnosis. The V gene is TRBV20-1, the J gene TRBJ1-1; no reliable D call. The sequence was obtained from an adult with tuberculosis. The CDR3 reads CSARDGWEAFF. The CDR3 DNA is TGCAGTGCTAGAGATGGCTGGGAAGCTTTCTTT.